This T cell receptor beta chain was captured in a study of shared clonotypes between healthy human individuals. Looked up from germline, CDR1 is SGHDT and CDR2 is YYEEEE. The length of the CDR3 is 16 residues. Trimming removed 3 bases from V and 5 bases from J; junction bases left unmatched: 8. In the original analysis: Filtering differed for immunoSEQ, which gave only junction sequences without quality scores. Here immunoSEQ multiplex PCR was the method, and the copy in TCRdb shows in-frame clones only, minus some. The V and J calls and clone size come from that table; D and trimming were worked out from the DNA. Of about a million clones in the sample, 70% to 85% were seen once.

Sequenced input: memory CD4+ T cells from PBMCs. Subset reported: CD45RA-negative fraction. The source is a man aged 18 to 29 in good health. Some clones in this sample may be carry-over from other donors' samples. The V call is TRBV5-6, the J call TRBJ2-4, with 10 bases fitting TRBD1. CDR3 sequence: CASSSRTGGGQNIQYF. The CDR3 coding sequence is TGTGCCAGCAGCTCCAGGACAGGGGGTGGACAAAACATTCAGTACTTC.